These 6 T cell receptor beta chains were all obtained from the same sample, sequenced in a study of regulatory T cells in long-lasting Graves disease. Time point in this sample: newly diagnosed GD, antithyroid drugs for less than 3 months. The TCR library was prepared using RNA isolated from PBMCs. Library construction for TCR beta used iRepertoire HTBI primers and Arm-PCR of CDR3 regions. TCRdb passed the multiplex PCR reads through MiXCR, listing each CDR3 protein once. Of 350,000 to 550,000 distinct CDR3 sequences listed, roughly 15% are singletons. These records were also assigned to another study, of T cells in Graves' hyperthyroidism and ophthalmopathy.

The sequenced sample was peripheral blood mononuclear cells (PBMCs), obtained at new diagnosis, from a patient treated with antithyroid drugs. The receptors derive from a woman aged 18-29 years with Graves disease.

This chain joins TRBV19 and TRBJ1-1, with 9 bases fitting TRBD1. V lost 1 base and J lost 8; bases outside the gene matches: 5. The CDR3 has 14 amino acids. Germline V CDR1 and CDR2: LNHDA, SQIVND (reference sequence). The CDR3 coding sequence is TGTGCCAGTAGTATAGTTACAGGGGGCTCGGAAGCTTTCTTT. The encoded protein is CASSIVTGGSEAFF.

This clonotype was seen many times. The V call is TRBV29-1, the J call TRBJ2-7; TRBD1 matches 10 bases. The germline gives CDR1 SQVTM, CDR2 ANQGSEA. The J segment lost 6 bases and the V segment lost 8 bases, leaving 7 bases of the junction unmatched. This CDR3 region has 12 residues. CDR3 sequence reads: CSLWTGGGEQYF. CDR3 nucleotide sequence: TGCAGCCTTTGGACAGGGGGGGGCGAGCAGTACTTC.

This clonotype has a single count. This rearrangement joins TRBV29-1 to TRBJ2-5, with 9 positions matching TRBD2. Germline CDR1 reads SQVTM; CDR2 reads ANQGSEA. Trimming cost V 4 bases and J 11 bases; bases outside gene matches: 20. The CDR3 has 16 amino acids. The CDR3 region has the DNA TGCAGCGTTGGGGGCGGTTTTAGCGGGAGTGTGAGTGAGCAGTACTTC. This codes for CSVGGGFSGSVSEQYF.

This chain links TRBV7-3 with TRBJ1-3; 10 bases agree with TRBD1. Germline V gene lookup returns CDR1 SGHTA and CDR2 FQGTGA. V shed 5 bases and J 2 bases; nucleotides not matched to a gene: 12. The CDR3 totals 18 residues. The CDR3 protein is CASSAGQGPLLPGNTIYF. CDR3 sequence (DNA): TGTGCCAGCAGCGCGGGACAGGGGCCCCTCTTACCTGGAAACACCATATATTTT.

The chain carries TRBV5-5 and TRBJ2-7; D not certain. The CDR3 length is 16 residues. V lost 0 bases and J lost 0, with 13 bases in between. From germline, CDR1 is SGHKS and CDR2 YYEKEE (reference sequence). The CDR3 nucleotides are TGTGCCAGCAGCTTGGAGTTTAACAGCCCCTCCTACGAGCAGTACTTC. Its protein is CASSLEFNSPSYEQYF.

This clonotype was picked up a small number of times. V and J are TRBV27 and TRBJ1-1; 7 bases agree with TRBD1. The CDR3 is 16 residues long. Germline CDR1 and CDR2: MNHEY and SMNVEV (reference sequence). V was pared by 2 bases and J by 4 bases, with 10 bases of the junction left unmatched. CDR3 nucleotides: TGTGCCAGCAGTTTAATTTGGGAGGGGGCTGGCACTGAAGCTTTCTTT. Residues: CASSLIWEGAGTEAFF.